This T cell receptor (beta chain) appears in the sequencing data of a study of cytomegalovirus exposure and HLA in healthy donors. General study findings and limits: In a later analysis, at a false discovery rate of 0.05, 16,951 TCR beta sequences matched HLA alleles. Clonal expansion was found to be greater in HLA-associated TCR beta chains than in equally common others in a later analysis.

The CDR3 spans 14 residues. Germline V gene sequence: CDR1 GTSNPN, CDR2 SVGIG (reference sequence). Trimming removed 6 bases at V and 4 bases at J, with 18 bases between. Points on this clone: The antigen is not known.

With 60 Vbeta and 13 Jbeta primers, the PCR was carried out. Per the original data handling: An analysis that came later counted tens of millions of unique TCR beta chains, approximately 12 million shared. Libraries were prepared by immunoSEQ multiplex PCR; TCRdb keeps only in-frame clonotypes and omits some of them. V and J calls and clone size follow that table, whereas D and trimming were derived from the DNA. Across fewer than 200,000 clones, the top ten clones capture about 6% of the sample. Sequencing used PBMCs. The chain recombines TRBV30 with TRBJ1-2, with D possibly matching TRBD1 (5 bases). This sequence was found in a man aged 30 to 45 in good health and CMV-seronegative. CDR3 amino acids: CACSRSGGPYGYTF. The CDR3 DNA is TGTGCCTGCTCGCGGTCGGGGGGTCCCTATGGCTACACCTTC.